Each of the 28 T cell receptor beta chains below was sequenced from the same sample in a study of blood T cell repertoires in COVID-19. Libraries were prepared by immunoSEQ multiplex PCR; TCRdb keeps only in-frame clonotypes and omits some of them. The sample gives around 300,000 clones, roughly 90% of which show up once; under 3.5% is in the top ten. Source material: peripheral blood. The receptor source for this set is a woman aged 30 to 39 with active or convalescent COVID-19.

The chain combines TRBV19 with TRBJ1-1, with 11 bases identical to TRBD1. The length of the CDR3 is 14 residues. The junction had 4 bases not matched to a gene; V was cut back by 5 bases and J by 5 bases. Germline V gives CDR1 LNHDA, CDR2 SQIVND (reference sequence). CDR3 loop: CASSFGQGATEAFF. CDR3 nucleotides: TGTGCCAGTAGTTTTGGACAGGGGGCAACTGAAGCTTTCTTT.

DNA for the CDR3: TGCGCCAGCAGCTCGGGACTAGCGGGGGGCAATGAGCAGTTCTTC. It yields the protein CASSSGLAGGNEQFF. This chain uses TRBV5-1 with TRBJ2-1; 15 nucleotides agree with TRBD2. Germline trimming cut 3 bases from V and 6 bases from J; bases unmatched to any gene: 1. CDR1 is SGHRS and CDR2 is YFSETQ in the germline V gene. The CDR3 runs to 15 residues.

This clone was observed a handful of times. The gene calls are TRBV11-2 and TRBJ1-2; 7 nucleotides align to TRBD1. Germline V gives CDR1 SGHAT, CDR2 FQNNGV. With V trimmed by 4 bases and J by 4 bases, 6 bases remained unmatched. The CDR3 extends over 14 amino acids. The DNA for the CDR3 is TGTGCCAGCAGCTCAGACAGGGTGGCCTATGGCTACACCTTC. Residues: CASSSDRVAYGYTF. The variable domain in full, completed from reference TRBV11-2 and TRBJ1-2, reads EAGVAQSPRYKIIEKRQSVAFWCNPISGHATLYWYQQILGQGPKLLIQFQNNGVVDDSQLPKDRFSAERLKGVDSTLKIQPAKLEDSAVYLCASSSDRVAYGYTFGSGTRLTVV.

The chain employs TRBV14 and TRBJ1-1, with TRBD1 identical over 9 bases. Trimming at V came to 4 bases and at J to 4 bases, leaving 4 bases not matched to a gene. The CDR3 is 14 residues long. In germline, CDR1 is SGHDN, CDR2 FVKESK. CDR3 DNA sequence: TGTGCCAGCAGCCGCTACAGGGGGCTCACTGAAGCTTTCTTT. Its translation is CASSRYRGLTEAFF. The variable domain in full, completed from reference TRBV14 and TRBJ1-1, reads EAGVTQFPSHSVIEKGQTVTLRCDPISGHDNLYWYRRVMGKEIKFLLHFVKESKQDESGMPNNRFLAERTGGTYSTLKVQPAELEDSGVYFCASSRYRGLTEAFFGQGTRLTVV.

The CDR3 loop reads CASSLGGPGDTEAFF. The CDR3 DNA sequence: TGTGCCAGCAGCTTAGGTGGTCCAGGGGACACTGAAGCTTTCTTT. The rearrangement joins TRBV7-9 to TRBJ1-1, with D possibly TRBD1 on 6 matching bases. With 1 base removed from V and 3 bases from J, the gap between germline ends came to 12 bases. Germline CDR1 SEHNR, CDR2 FQNEAQ (reference sequence). This CDR3 is 15 amino acids long.

The gene calls are TRBV6-6 and TRBJ2-7; TRBD1 agrees at 9 bases. The CDR3 runs to 14 residues. Germline trimming cut 5 bases from V and 4 bases from J; bases unmatched to any gene: 6. CDR1 is MNHNY and CDR2 is SVGAGI in the germline V gene (reference sequence). CDR3 nucleotides: TGTGCCAGCAGTAACCGGGACAGGGCATACGAGCAGTACTTC. It yields the protein CASSNRDRAYEQYF.

The rearrangement links TRBV9 to TRBJ2-2, with 7 bases fitting TRBD1. The trim removed 4 bases at V and 2 bases at J, leaving 8 bases unmatched. Germline V lookup: CDR1 SGDLS, CDR2 YYNGEE. The CDR3 sequence is 16 residues long. The CDR3 sequence: CASSPRDSPNTGELFF. DNA for the CDR3: TGTGCCAGCAGCCCAAGGGACAGCCCTAACACCGGGGAGCTGTTTTTT. Combining the CDR3 with reference TRBV9 and TRBJ2-2 gives the whole variable domain DSGVTQTPKHLITATGQRVTLRCSPRSGDLSVYWYQQSLDQGLQFLIQYYNGEERAKGNILERFSAQQFPDLHSELNLSSLELGDSALYFCASSPRDSPNTGELFFGEGSRLTVL.

The rearrangement joins TRBV5-1 to TRBJ1-4; D is ambiguous. This CDR3 contains 15 residues. Trimming stripped 5 bases from V and 1 base from J, with 12 bases between. Germline-derived CDR1 and CDR2 are SGHRS and YFSETQ. The CDR3 DNA reads TGCGCCAGCAGGCCTCGGGGTCTAACTAATGAAAAACTGTTTTTT. It translates to CASRPRGLTNEKLFF.

The chain has TRBV6-2 or TRBV6-3 and TRBJ1-1; D call uncertain. V was shortened by 5 bases and J by 4 bases, with 8 bases between the two germline ends. The CDR3 totals 12 residues. Looked up from germline, CDR1 is MNHEY and CDR2 is SVGEGT. The CDR3 here is CASSLTGTEAFF. The CDR3 DNA is TGTGCCAGCAGTCTAACTGGCACTGAAGCTTTCTTT.

This chain joins TRBV3-1 (or the pseudogene TRBV3-2) and TRBJ1-1; TRBD1 agrees at 8 bases. Germline V gene data show CDR1 as LGHDT and CDR2 as YNNKEL (reference sequence). The CDR3 is made up of 13 amino acids. The J segment lost 4 bases and the V segment lost 4 bases, leaving 2 bases of the junction unmatched. CDR3 bases: TGTGCCAGCAGCCCGACAGGGGTCACTGAAGCTTTCTTT. Residues: CASSPTGVTEAFF.

The chain couples TRBV24-1 to TRBJ2-2; maybe TRBD1 (6 bases). The CDR3 covers 15 residues. Germline loops: CDR1 KGHDR, CDR2 SFDVKD. The V end was cut by 9 bases, the J end by 2 bases, with 15 bases between. CDR3 nucleotides: TGTGCCACCTCCCAAACAGGGTCCAACACCGGGGAGCTGTTTTTT. Its translation: CATSQTGSNTGELFF.

J is TRBJ1-6 and V is TRBV25-1, with D perhaps matching TRBD1 (6 bases). V was shortened by 3 bases and J by 8 bases, with 14 bases between the two germline ends. The CDR3 has 15 residues. The germline V gene encodes CDR1 MGHDK and CDR2 SYGVNS. The DNA for the CDR3 is TGTGCCAGCAGTGATTTGGCAGGGGCGGATTCACCCCTCCACTTT. This sequence encodes CASSDLAGADSPLHF. Drawing the rest from reference TRBV25-1 and TRBJ1-6, the complete variable domain is EADIYQTPRYLVIGTGKKITLECSQTMGHDKMYWYQQDPGMELHLIHYSYGVNSTEKGDLSSESTVSRIRTEHFPLTLESARPSHTSQYLCASSDLAGADSPLHFGNGTRLTVT.

The gene calls are TRBV5-1 and TRBJ1-2, with 9 bases lining up with TRBD1. The CDR3 has 15 residues. The V and J ends lost 5 bases and 4 bases, in that order; junction bases with no gene match: 9. Germline lookup yields CDR1 SGHRS and CDR2 YFSETQ. CDR3 sequence: CASSLGTGLSYGYTF. The CDR3 DNA reads as TGCGCCAGCAGTCTTGGGACAGGGCTATCCTATGGCTACACCTTC. Using reference TRBV5-1 and TRBJ1-2 for the parts outside the CDR3, the full variable domain is KAGVTQTPRYLIKTRGQQVTLSCSPISGHRSVSWYQQTPGQGLQFLFEYFSETQRNKGNFPGRFSGRQFSNSRSEMNVSTLELGDSALYLCASSLGTGLSYGYTFGSGTRLTVV.

This chain links TRBV7-2 with TRBJ2-2; D call uncertain. Trimming shortened V by 3 bases and J by 7 bases, and 9 bases separated the two germline ends. The CDR3 spans 13 residues. CDR1 is SGHTA and CDR2 is FQGNSA in the germline V gene. Here the CDR3 reads CASSFQEGGELFF. The CDR3 nucleotides read TGTGCCAGCAGCTTTCAGGAAGGCGGGGAGCTGTTTTTT.

V usage is TRBV27 and J usage is TRBJ1-6; 7 bases are shared with TRBD1. The CDR3 runs 14 residues. The V and J ends lost 0 bases and 16 bases, in that order; junction bases with no gene match: 9. The V gene's germline CDR1 is MNHEY and CDR2 SMNVEV (reference sequence). The CDR3 loop is CASSLSVDRVGLHF. CDR3 DNA sequence: TGTGCCAGCAGTTTATCGGTCGACAGGGTAGGGCTCCACTTT.

The chain recombines TRBV9 with TRBJ2-3; 7 positions match TRBD2. This CDR3 is built from 17 residues. The junction had 7 bases not matched to a gene; V was cut back by 0 bases and J by 0 bases. Germline CDR1 and CDR2: SGDLS and YYNGEE. The CDR3 DNA reads TGTGCCAGCAGCGTAGTCACGCTAGCGGTTAGCACAGATACGCAGTATTTT. It is translated as CASSVVTLAVSTDTQYF.

V is TRBV6-5 and J is TRBJ2-6; TRBD1 agrees at 9 bases. V lost 5 bases to trimming and J lost 4 bases; unmatched junction nucleotides: 6. Germline V gene lookup returns CDR1 MNHEY and CDR2 SVGAGI. This CDR3 spans 16 amino acids. The CDR3 DNA reads as TGTGCCAGCAGTAACTACAGGGGGCGCGGGGCCAACGTCCTGACTTTC. Its protein product is CASSNYRGRGANVLTF.

The chain links TRBV3-1 (or the pseudogene TRBV3-2) to TRBJ2-3; D is uncertain. Germline CDR1 LGHDT, CDR2 YNNKEL (reference sequence). CDR3 length: 15 residues. The V end lost 4 bases, the J end lost 0 bases, and 11 bases lay between the germline ends. The CDR3 region is CASSPWAGSTDTQYF. CDR3 DNA: TGTGCCAGCAGCCCCTGGGCAGGAAGCACAGATACGCAGTATTTT.

This chain joins TRBV18 and TRBJ1-4, with 12 bases lining up with TRBD1. The CDR3 is 18 residues long. Trimming cost V 1 base and J 8 bases; bases outside gene matches: 11. CDR1 and CDR2 from the germline V gene are KGHSH and LQKENI. The CDR3 spells CASSPRPRDRGQGEKLFF. CDR3 nucleotides: TGTGCCAGCTCACCACGCCCCCGGGACAGGGGGCAGGGAGAAAAACTGTTTTTT.

The rearrangement links TRBV5-4 to TRBJ2-7; D perhaps matches TRBD1 (6 bases). Trimming removed 5 bases from V and 7 bases from J, with 22 bases in between. Looked up from germline, CDR1 is SGHNT and CDR2 is YYREEE (reference sequence). The CDR3 contains 15 residues. CDR3 amino acids: CASRPASTGSGEQYF. The CDR3 DNA sequence: TGTGCCAGCAGACCCGCCAGCACAGGGAGTGGGGAGCAGTACTTC.

The V and J genes are TRBV24-1 and TRBJ1-3; unclear D gene. Germline CDR1 is KGHDR and CDR2 is SFDVKD. The CDR3 consists of 16 residues. The V end lost 4 bases, the J end lost 0 bases, and 12 bases lay between the germline ends. CDR3 region: CATSEPTGISGNTIYF. The CDR3 DNA reads TGTGCCACCAGTGAACCGACGGGGATCTCTGGAAACACCATATATTTT.

The chain links TRBV29-1 to TRBJ1-1, with TRBD1 as a possible D gene (5 bases). V shed 4 bases and J shed 3 bases, with 12 bases lying between them. Germline assignment: CDR1 SQVTM and CDR2 ANQGSEA. The CDR3 contains 13 residues. CDR3 coding DNA: TGCAGCGTTGCAGGGCTGATGTACACTGAAGCTTTCTTT. It encodes CSVAGLMYTEAFF.

V usage is TRBV6-6 and J usage is TRBJ2-7; a weak D match, TRBD2 (5 bases). This CDR3 has 8 amino acids. Germline CDR1 MNHNY, CDR2 SVGAGI (reference sequence). CDR3 loop: CPDRGQYF. The CDR3 DNA is TGTCCTGATCGGGGGCAGTACTTC.

The chain joins TRBV9 to TRBJ2-2; 8 bases agree with TRBD2. Germline V gene lookup returns CDR1 SGDLS and CDR2 YYNGEE. J was trimmed by 1 base and V by 0 bases; bases with no gene match: 2. The CDR3 extends over 16 amino acids. The CDR3 coding sequence is TGTGCCAGCAGCGTAGACGGGGGGGTGAACACCGGGGAGCTGTTTTTT. Protein sequence: CASSVDGGVNTGELFF.

The V call is TRBV9, the J call TRBJ2-5; 7 positions match TRBD1. Trimming at V came to 3 bases and at J to 4 bases, leaving 6 bases not matched to a gene. Germline values: CDR1 SGDLS, CDR2 YYNGEE. The CDR3 loop spans 14 amino acids. CDR3 coding DNA: TGTGCCAGCAGCGGAAAAGGGGGCTTAGAGACCCAGTACTTC. Its protein is CASSGKGGLETQYF.

The rearrangement uses TRBV18 and TRBJ2-1; 10 bases are shared with TRBD1. Germline values: CDR1 KGHSH, CDR2 LQKENI. V dropped 2 bases and J dropped 10; count of bases not matched to a gene: 14. This CDR3 is built from 17 residues. The CDR3 region is CASSPGPGQGTWKEQFF. For the CDR3, the DNA is TGTGCCAGCTCACCAGGGCCGGGACAGGGGACATGGAAAGAGCAGTTCTTC.

The genes are TRBV9 and TRBJ2-3; 11 bases agree with TRBD2. The J segment lost 6 bases and the V segment lost 0 bases, leaving 6 bases of the junction unmatched. Germline loops: CDR1 SGDLS, CDR2 YYNGEE. The length of the CDR3 is 16 residues. The CDR3 DNA reads as TGTGCCAGCAGCGTAGATAGCGGGGGGGCTTCTGATACGCAGTATTTT. Protein: CASSVDSGGASDTQYF.

The chain couples TRBV3-1 (or the pseudogene TRBV3-2) to TRBJ2-7, with 14 bases identical to TRBD2. Germline V gene lookup returns CDR1 LGHDT and CDR2 YNNKEL (reference sequence). Trimming removed 3 bases from V and 2 bases from J; junction bases left unmatched: 6. This CDR3 has 17 residues. This chain's CDR3 is CASSHSGTSGGAYEQYF. DNA for the CDR3: TGTGCCAGCAGCCATTCCGGGACTAGCGGGGGAGCCTACGAGCAGTACTTC.